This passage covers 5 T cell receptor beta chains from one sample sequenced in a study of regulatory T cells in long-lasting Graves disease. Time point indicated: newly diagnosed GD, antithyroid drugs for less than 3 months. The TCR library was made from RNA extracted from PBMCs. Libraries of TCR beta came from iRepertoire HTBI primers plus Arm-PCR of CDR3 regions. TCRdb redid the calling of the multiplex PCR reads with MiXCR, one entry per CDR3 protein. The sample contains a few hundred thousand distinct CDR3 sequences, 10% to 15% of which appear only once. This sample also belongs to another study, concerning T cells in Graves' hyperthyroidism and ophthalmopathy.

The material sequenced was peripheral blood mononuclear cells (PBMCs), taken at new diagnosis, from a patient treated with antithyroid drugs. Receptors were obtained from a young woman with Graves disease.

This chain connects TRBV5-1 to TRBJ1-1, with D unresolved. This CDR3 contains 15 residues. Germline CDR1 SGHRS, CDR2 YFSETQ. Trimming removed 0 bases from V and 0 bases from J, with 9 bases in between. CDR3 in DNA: TGCGCCAGCAGCTTGGCCGCGGACCTGAACACTGAAGCTTTCTTT. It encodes CASSLAADLNTEAFF.

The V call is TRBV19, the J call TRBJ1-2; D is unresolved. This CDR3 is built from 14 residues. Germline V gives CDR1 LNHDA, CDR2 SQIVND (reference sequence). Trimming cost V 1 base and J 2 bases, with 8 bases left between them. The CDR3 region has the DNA TGTGCCAGTAGTATAGGAGGGAAGAACTATGGCTACACCTTC. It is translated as CASSIGGKNYGYTF.

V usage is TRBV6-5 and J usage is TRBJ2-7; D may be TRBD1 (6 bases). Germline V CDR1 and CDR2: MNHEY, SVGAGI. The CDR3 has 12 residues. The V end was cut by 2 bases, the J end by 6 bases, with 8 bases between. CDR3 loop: CASSYQGREQYF. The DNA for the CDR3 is TGTGCCAGCAGTTACCAGGGGCGCGAGCAGTACTTC.

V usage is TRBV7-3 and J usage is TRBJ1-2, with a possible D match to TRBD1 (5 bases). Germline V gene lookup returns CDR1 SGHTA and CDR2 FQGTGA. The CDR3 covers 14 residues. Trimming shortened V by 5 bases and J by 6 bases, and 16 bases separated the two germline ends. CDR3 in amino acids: CASSTRDRDDGYTF. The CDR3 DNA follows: TGTGCCAGCAGCACCCGGGACCGCGATGATGGCTACACCTTC.

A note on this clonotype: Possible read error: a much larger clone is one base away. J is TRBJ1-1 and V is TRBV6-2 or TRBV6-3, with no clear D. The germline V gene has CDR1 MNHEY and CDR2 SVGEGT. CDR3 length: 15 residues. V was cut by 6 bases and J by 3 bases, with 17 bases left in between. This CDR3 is CASSDIRFLDTEAFF. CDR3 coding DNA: TGTGCCAGCAGCGATATCAGGTTTTTGGACACTGAAGCTTTCTTT.